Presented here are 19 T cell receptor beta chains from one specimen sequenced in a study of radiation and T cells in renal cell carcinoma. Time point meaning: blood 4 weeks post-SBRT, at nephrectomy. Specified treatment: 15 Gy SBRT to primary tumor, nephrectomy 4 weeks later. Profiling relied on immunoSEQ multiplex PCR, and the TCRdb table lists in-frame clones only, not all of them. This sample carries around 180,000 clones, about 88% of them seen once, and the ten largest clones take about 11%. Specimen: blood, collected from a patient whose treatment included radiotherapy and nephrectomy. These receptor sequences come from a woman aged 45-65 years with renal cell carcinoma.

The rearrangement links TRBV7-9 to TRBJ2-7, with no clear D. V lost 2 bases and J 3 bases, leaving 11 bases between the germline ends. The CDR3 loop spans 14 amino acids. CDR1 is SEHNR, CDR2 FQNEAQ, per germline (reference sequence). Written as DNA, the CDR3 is TGTGCCAGCAGCTTAACCCTCCCTAGCTACGAGCAGTACTTC. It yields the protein CASSLTLPSYEQYF.

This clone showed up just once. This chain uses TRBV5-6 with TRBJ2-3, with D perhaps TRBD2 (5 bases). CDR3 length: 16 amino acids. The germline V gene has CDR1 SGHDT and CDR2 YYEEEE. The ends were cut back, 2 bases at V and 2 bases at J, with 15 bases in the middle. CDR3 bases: TGTGCCAGCAGCTTTGGTGGGGAGAGAGTCACAGATACGCAGTATTTT. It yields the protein CASSFGGERVTDTQYF. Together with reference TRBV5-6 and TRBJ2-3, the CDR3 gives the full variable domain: DAGVTQSPTHLIKTRGQQVTLRCSPKSGHDTVSWYQQALGQGPQFIFQYYEEEERQRGNFPDRFSGHQFPNYSSELNVNALLLGDSALYLCASSFGGERVTDTQYFGPGTRLTVL.

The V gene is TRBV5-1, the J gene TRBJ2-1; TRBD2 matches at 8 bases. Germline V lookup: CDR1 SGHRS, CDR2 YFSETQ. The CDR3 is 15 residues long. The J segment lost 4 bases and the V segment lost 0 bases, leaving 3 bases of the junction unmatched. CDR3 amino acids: CASSLGSGAYNEQFF. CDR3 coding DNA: TGCGCCAGCAGCTTGGGTAGCGGGGCTTACAATGAGCAGTTCTTC.

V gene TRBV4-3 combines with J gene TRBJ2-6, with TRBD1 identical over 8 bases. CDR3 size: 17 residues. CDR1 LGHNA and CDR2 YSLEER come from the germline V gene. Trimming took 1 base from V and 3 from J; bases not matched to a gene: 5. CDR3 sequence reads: CASSQAQTGVGANVLTF. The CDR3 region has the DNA TGCGCCAGCAGCCAAGCTCAGACAGGGGTTGGGGCCAACGTCCTGACTTTC.

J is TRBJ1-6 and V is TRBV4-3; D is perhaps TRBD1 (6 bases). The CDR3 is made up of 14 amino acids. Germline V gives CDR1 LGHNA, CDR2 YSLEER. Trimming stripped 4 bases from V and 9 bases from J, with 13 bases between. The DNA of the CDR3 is TGCGCCAGCAGCCTTGGACAGCCACTTTCACCCCTCCACTTT. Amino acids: CASSLGQPLSPLHF.

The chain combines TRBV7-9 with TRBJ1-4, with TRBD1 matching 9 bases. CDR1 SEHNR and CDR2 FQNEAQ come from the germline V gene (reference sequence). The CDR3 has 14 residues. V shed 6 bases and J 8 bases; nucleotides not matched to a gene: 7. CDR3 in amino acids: CASSYGTGYEKLFF. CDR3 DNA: TGTGCCAGCAGTTATGGGACAGGGTACGAAAAACTGTTTTTT. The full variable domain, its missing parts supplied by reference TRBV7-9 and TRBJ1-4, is DTGVSQNPRHKITKRGQNVTFRCDPISEHNRLYWYRQTLGQGPEFLTYFQNEAQLEKSRLLSDRFSAERPKGSFSTLEIQRTEQGDSAMYLCASSYGTGYEKLFFGSGTQLSVL.

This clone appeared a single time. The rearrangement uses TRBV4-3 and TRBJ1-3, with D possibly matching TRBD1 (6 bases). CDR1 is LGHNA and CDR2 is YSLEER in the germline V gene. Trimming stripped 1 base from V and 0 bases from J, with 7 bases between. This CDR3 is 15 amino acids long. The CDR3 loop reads CASSQGQVSGNTIYF. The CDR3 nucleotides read TGCGCCAGCAGCCAAGGACAGGTCTCTGGAAACACCATATATTTT.

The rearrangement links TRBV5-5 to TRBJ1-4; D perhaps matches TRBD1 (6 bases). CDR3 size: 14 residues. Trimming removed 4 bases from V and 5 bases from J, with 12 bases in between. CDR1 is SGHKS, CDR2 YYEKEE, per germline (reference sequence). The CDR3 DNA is TGTGCCAGCAGCGCTAAACAGGGAAATGAAAAACTGTTTTTT. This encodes CASSAKQGNEKLFF.

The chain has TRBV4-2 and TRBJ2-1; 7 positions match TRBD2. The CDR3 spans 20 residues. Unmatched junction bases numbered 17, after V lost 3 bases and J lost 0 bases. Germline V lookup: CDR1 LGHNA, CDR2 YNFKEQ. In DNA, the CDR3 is TGTGCCAGCAGCCAGAGGTCGGGGGGATTCCAATATAGCTCCTACAATGAGCAGTTCTTC. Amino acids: CASSQRSGGFQYSSYNEQFF.

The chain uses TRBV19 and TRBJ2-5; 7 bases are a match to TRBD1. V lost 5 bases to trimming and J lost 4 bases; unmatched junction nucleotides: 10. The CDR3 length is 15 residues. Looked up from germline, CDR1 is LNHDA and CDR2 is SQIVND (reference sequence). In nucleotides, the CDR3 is TGTGCCAGTAGTCCGCGACAGGGAAGGGGAGAGACCCAGTACTTC. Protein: CASSPRQGRGETQYF.

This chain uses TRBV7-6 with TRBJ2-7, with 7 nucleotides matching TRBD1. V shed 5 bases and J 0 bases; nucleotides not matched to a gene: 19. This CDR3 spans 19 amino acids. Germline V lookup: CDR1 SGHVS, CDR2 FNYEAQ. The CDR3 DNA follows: TGTGCCAGCAGCGTAACATTTGGGACAGACTTTTTTCTCTCCTACGAGCAGTACTTC. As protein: CASSVTFGTDFFLSYEQYF.

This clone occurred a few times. The DNA of the CDR3 is TGTGCCAGTACCCCCGGACAGGGAGGGACTGAAGCTTTCTTT. This encodes CASTPGQGGTEAFF. The rearrangement links TRBV19 to TRBJ1-1; 8 positions agree with TRBD1. The CDR3 covers 14 residues. V shed 7 bases and J 5 bases; nucleotides not matched to a gene: 9. Germline V gives CDR1 LNHDA, CDR2 SQIVND (reference sequence).

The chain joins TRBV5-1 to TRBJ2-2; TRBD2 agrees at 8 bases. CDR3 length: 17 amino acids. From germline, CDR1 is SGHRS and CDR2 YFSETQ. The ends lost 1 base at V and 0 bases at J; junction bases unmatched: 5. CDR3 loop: CASSLSSGATNTGELFF. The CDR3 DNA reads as TGCGCCAGCAGCTTGAGTAGCGGGGCCACGAACACCGGGGAGCTGTTTTTT.

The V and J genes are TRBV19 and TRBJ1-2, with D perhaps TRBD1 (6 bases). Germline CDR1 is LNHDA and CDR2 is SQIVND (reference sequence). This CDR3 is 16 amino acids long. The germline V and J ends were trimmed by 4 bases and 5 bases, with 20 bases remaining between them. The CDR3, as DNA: TGTGCCAGTAGTACCACAACGACAGGCCGCGGGTATGGCTACACCTTC. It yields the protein CASSTTTTGRGYGYTF.

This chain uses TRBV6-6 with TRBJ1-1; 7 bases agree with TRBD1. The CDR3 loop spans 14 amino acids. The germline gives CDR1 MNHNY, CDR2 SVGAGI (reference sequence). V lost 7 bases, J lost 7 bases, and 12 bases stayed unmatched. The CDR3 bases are TGTGCCAGCAATGACAGGGTCCGAGAAAATGAAGCTTTCTTT. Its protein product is CASNDRVRENEAFF.

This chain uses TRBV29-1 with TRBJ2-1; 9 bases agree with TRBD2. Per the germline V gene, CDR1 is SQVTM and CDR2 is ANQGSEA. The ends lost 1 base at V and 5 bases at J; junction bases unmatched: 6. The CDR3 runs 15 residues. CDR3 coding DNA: TGCAGCGTTGAAGTAACAGCGGGGGGTAACAATGAGCAGTTCTTC. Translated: CSVEVTAGGNNEQFF.

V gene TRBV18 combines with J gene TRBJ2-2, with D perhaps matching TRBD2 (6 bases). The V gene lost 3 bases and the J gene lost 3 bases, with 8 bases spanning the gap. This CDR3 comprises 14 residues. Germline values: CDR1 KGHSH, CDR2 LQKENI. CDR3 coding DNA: TGTGCCAGCTCACCGGGCGGGGACACCGGGGAGCTGTTTTTT. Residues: CASSPGGDTGELFF.

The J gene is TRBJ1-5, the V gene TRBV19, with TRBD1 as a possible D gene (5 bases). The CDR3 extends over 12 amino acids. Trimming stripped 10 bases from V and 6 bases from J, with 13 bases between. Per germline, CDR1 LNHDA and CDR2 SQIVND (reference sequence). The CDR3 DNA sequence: TGTGCCACCAAAGGGGTGGGTCAGCCCCAGCATTTT. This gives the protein CATKGVGQPQHF.

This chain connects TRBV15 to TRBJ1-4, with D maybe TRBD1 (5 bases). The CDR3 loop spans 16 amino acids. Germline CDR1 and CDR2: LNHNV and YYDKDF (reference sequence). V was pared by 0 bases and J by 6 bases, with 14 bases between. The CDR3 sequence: CATSRDTGGADEKLFF. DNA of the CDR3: TGTGCCACCAGCAGAGATACAGGAGGGGCCGATGAAAAACTGTTTTTT.